This is a list of T cell receptor beta chains from one sample in a study of cytomegalovirus exposure and HLA in healthy donors. Clones were sequenced by immunoSEQ multiplex PCR, and TCRdb holds only the in-frame ones, with some missing. The table includes under 200,000 clones, roughly four fifths detected once. Sequenced input: PBMCs. The receptor set was obtained from a man aged 60-69 years in good health and CMV-seronegative. Each CDR3 is given with its conserved first and last residue. D genes are given only for firm matches. Expanded clones get a size class; other rows say once, few or many, or leave the size out.

TRBV9,TRBD2,TRBJ2-5,once,TGTGCCAGCAGCGCAAGCGGGGGGAAGGAGACCCAGTACTTC,CASSASGGKETQYF
TRBV19,NA,TRBJ1-1,NA,TGTGCCAGTAGTACCTCCTGGCAGGGGAACACTGAAGCTTTCTTT,CASSTSWQGNTEAFF
TRBV30,NA,TRBJ1-5,NA,TGTGCCTGGAGTGGCCAGATCGATCAGCCCCAGCATTTT,CAWSGQIDQPQHF
TRBV5-4,TRBD1,TRBJ2-5,NA,TGTGCCAGCAGCTACAGGGGCCAACAAGAGACCCAGTACTTC,CASSYRGQQETQYF
TRBV5-5,TRBD1,TRBJ2-7,NA,TGTGCCAGCAGCTTGGGGCAGGGGGCGTTCGAGCAGTACTTC,CASSLGQGAFEQYF
TRBV11-2,NA,TRBJ1-6,NA,TGTGCCAGCAGCCCGCAGGCCGGTTCACCCCTCCACTTT,CASSPQAGSPLHF
TRBV6-5,NA,TRBJ1-4,few,TGTGCCAGCAGTTACTCGACGGGACTGCGCCCGAAACTGTTTTTT,CASSYSTGLRPKLFF
TRBV28,NA,TRBJ1-2,NA,TGTGCCAGCAGCCCAGCGGGAGGGTACTATGGCTACACCTTC,CASSPAGGYYGYTF
TRBV7-2,TRBD1,TRBJ2-2,few,TGTGCCAGCAGCAATAGGGACAGGGGGCTCTTGAACACCGGGGAGCTGTTTTTT,CASSNRDRGLLNTGELFF
TRBV11-2,TRBD2,TRBJ2-5,NA,TGTGCCAGCAGCTTAGCGAGATTAGCGGGAAAAGAGACCCAGTACTTC,CASSLARLAGKETQYF